Following are 20 T cell receptor beta chains from one sample sequenced in a study of human T cells and chemical hapten exposure. As for time point: patch test 2, 6 weeks after DPC sensitization. Indicated treatment: therapeutic diphenylcyclopropenone sensitization with weekly scalp DPC. TCRdb re-called the RACE reads with MiXCR, one entry per CDR3 protein. This sample has roughly 380,000 distinct CDR3 sequences; over 6% occur once, and the top ten carry more than 5.5%. Specimen: whole blood, collected in connection with sensitization to the hapten diphenylcyclopropenone (DPC). Source of these receptors: a woman younger than 35 with alopecia areata. Some clones in this sample may be carry-over from other donors' samples.

This clonotype was observed a handful of times. V usage is TRBV10-3 and J usage is TRBJ1-2, with 9 bases that match TRBD1. J gave up 0 bases and V 9 bases, and 5 bases lay outside the gene matches. Germline CDR1 and CDR2: ENHRY and SYGVKD. This CDR3 region has 14 residues. In DNA form, the CDR3 reads TGTGCCATTTCCGGGACAGGGACTAACTATGGCTACACCTTC. This sequence encodes CAISGTGTNYGYTF.

V is TRBV9 and J is TRBJ1-1; 8 bases agree with TRBD1. Trimming removed 4 bases from V and 4 bases from J; junction bases left unmatched: 9. This CDR3 spans 15 amino acids. The germline V gene encodes CDR1 SGDLS and CDR2 YYNGEE. CDR3 protein: CASSIQGAGATEAFF. CDR3 bases: TGTGCCAGCAGCATCCAGGGGGCAGGGGCCACTGAAGCTTTCTTT.

This clonotype was detected many times. The chain uses TRBV7-2 and TRBJ1-2; D not resolved. V shed 5 bases and J shed 6 bases, with 13 bases lying between them. The CDR3 length is 13 residues. Germline V gene data show CDR1 as SGHTA and CDR2 as FQGNSA. The CDR3 here is CASSPRRKDGYTF. CDR3 bases: TGTGCCAGCAGCCCCCGGAGAAAGGATGGCTACACCTTC.

This clonotype was observed a handful of times. The chain is built from TRBV10-3 and TRBJ2-6; 14 bases are a match to TRBD2. Germline assignment: CDR1 ENHRY and CDR2 SYGVKD. V shed 10 bases and J 1 base; nucleotides not matched to a gene: 6. The CDR3 runs to 17 residues. CDR3 DNA sequence: TGTGCCACCGGACTAGCGGGGGGTAATTCTGGGGCCAACGTCCTGACTTTC. Protein product: CATGLAGGNSGANVLTF.

This clonotype was picked up a small number of times. The gene calls are TRBV6-2 or TRBV6-3 and TRBJ2-1; 7 nucleotides line up with TRBD1. The germline V gene encodes CDR1 MNHEY and CDR2 SVGEGT. The CDR3 loop spans 13 amino acids. J gave up 9 bases and V 1 base, and 3 bases lay outside the gene matches. The CDR3 bases are TGTGCCAGCAGTTACTGGACAGGCAGTGAGCAGTTCTTC. This codes for CASSYWTGSEQFF.

This clonotype has at least ten counts. This chain links TRBV18 with TRBJ2-3; TRBD2 is a possible D gene (6 bases). CDR1 KGHSH and CDR2 LQKENI come from the germline V gene. This CDR3 region has 13 residues. The CDR3 spells CASSPGGTDTQYF. CDR3 DNA sequence: TGTGCTAGCAGCCCGGGAGGCACAGATACGCAGTATTTT.

This clonotype has a count of ten or more. The V call is TRBV5-1, the J call TRBJ1-5; tentative D call: TRBD1 (5 bases). This CDR3 has 14 residues. CDR1 is SGHRS, CDR2 YFSETQ, per germline. Trimming removed 0 bases from V and 4 bases from J, with 8 bases in between. The CDR3 nucleotides read TGCGCCAGCAGCTTGGCGTCAGGGAATCAGCCCCAGCATTTT. This encodes CASSLASGNQPQHF. Together with reference TRBV5-1 and TRBJ1-5, the CDR3 gives the full variable domain: KAGVTQTPRYLIKTRGQQVTLSCSPISGHRSVSWYQQTPGQGLQFLFEYFSETQRNKGNFPGRFSGRQFSNSRSEMNVSTLELGDSALYLCASSLASGNQPQHFGDGTRLSIL.

In its sample, this clonotype was seen a few times. This chain joins TRBV27 and TRBJ2-1; D is perhaps TRBD1 (6 bases). Germline CDR1 and CDR2: MNHEY and SMNVEV (reference sequence). The germline V and J ends were trimmed by 3 bases and 4 bases, with 13 bases remaining between them. The CDR3 totals 15 residues. CDR3 sequence: CASSLQGRPYNEQFF. Written as DNA, the CDR3 is TGTGCCAGCAGTTTGCAGGGGCGCCCTTACAATGAGCAGTTCTTC.

This chain links TRBV7-9 with TRBJ2-6; D possibly corresponds to TRBD1 (6 bases). CDR1 and CDR2 (germline): SEHNR, FQNEAQ (reference sequence). The length of the CDR3 is 18 residues. The V end lost 5 bases, the J end lost 3 bases, and 20 bases lay between the germline ends. The CDR3 DNA sequence: TGTGCCAGCAGCCTTGACATGGACAGAGGGTTTGGGGCCAACGTCCTGACTTTC. This encodes CASSLDMDRGFGANVLTF.

The chain links TRBV12-3 or TRBV12-4 to TRBJ2-1; D might be TRBD2 (5 bases). The CDR3 runs to 12 residues. Trimming removed 5 bases from V and 10 bases from J, with 12 bases in between. CDR3 nucleotides: TGTGCCAGCAGTCTTCCCCCGGGGGAGCAGTTCTTC. This translates into CASSLPPGEQFF.

Only a few counts were recorded for this clonotype. V and J are TRBV18 and TRBJ2-7, with D possibly TRBD2 on 6 matching bases. Germline V CDR1 and CDR2: KGHSH, LQKENI. The length of the CDR3 is 16 residues. V shed 3 bases and J shed 4 bases, with 19 bases lying between them. The CDR3 DNA follows: TGTGCCAGCTCACCGAGCAGTGTAGCGGTATTATACGAGCAGTACTTC. The encoded protein is CASSPSSVAVLYEQYF.

This clonotype was observed a few times. The chain uses TRBV29-1 and TRBJ2-7; D is undetermined. From germline, CDR1 is SQVTM and CDR2 ANQGSEA. Deletions cut 3 bases from V and 2 bases from J, with 11 bases between. CDR3 size: 13 residues. CDR3 in amino acids: CSVETTKTYEQYF. CDR3 DNA sequence: TGCAGCGTTGAGACAACCAAAACCTACGAGCAGTACTTC.

This clonotype was seen many times. This chain uses TRBV5-1 with TRBJ2-5; TRBD1 matches at 8 bases. Germline V gene sequence: CDR1 SGHRS, CDR2 YFSETQ. Trimming removed 0 bases from V and 5 bases from J; junction bases left unmatched: 9. CDR3 length equals 16 residues. The CDR3 is CASSLALGQGGETQYF. CDR3 nucleotide sequence: TGCGCCAGCAGCTTGGCCCTAGGACAGGGAGGCGAGACCCAGTACTTC.

There are a few counts of this clonotype. The chain uses TRBV10-3 and TRBJ1-2, with TRBD1 identical over 7 bases. This CDR3 has 16 residues. V was clipped by 3 bases and J by 5 bases; unmatched bases: 12. The germline V gene encodes CDR1 ENHRY and CDR2 SYGVKD. For the CDR3, the DNA is TGTGCCATCAGTGAATTGGGGGAGGGGGCTACGTATGGCTACACCTTC. It translates to CAISELGEGATYGYTF.

This clonotype appeared many times. The rearrangement joins TRBV4-1 to TRBJ1-1, with D unclear. This CDR3 spans 14 amino acids. Trimming took 3 bases from V and 3 from J, leaving 11 bases between them. Germline V gives CDR1 MGHRA, CDR2 YSYEKL. Here the CDR3 DNA reads TGCGCCAGCAGCCACTGGCAGGAAGACACTGAAGCTTTCTTT. This sequence encodes CASSHWQEDTEAFF.

This clonotype occurred a few times. The chain combines TRBV20-1 with TRBJ1-2, with 9 bases aligning to TRBD1. The germline V gene encodes CDR1 DFQATT and CDR2 SNEGSKA (reference sequence). The CDR3 is 17 amino acids. The V gene end was trimmed by 3 bases and the J gene end by 0 bases; junction bases not matched to a gene: 11. In nucleotides, the CDR3 is TGCAGTGCTAGTGAACCAATCCGGGACAGGGCTAACTATGGCTACACCTTC. It specifies CSASEPIRDRANYGYTF.

This clonotype has only a few counts. The V call is TRBV3-1, the J call TRBJ2-1; D remains unclear. This CDR3 spans 13 amino acids. The V gene's germline CDR1 is LGHDT and CDR2 YNNKEL (reference sequence). Trimming pared 4 bases from V and 10 bases from J, leaving 14 bases between. Here the CDR3 reads CASSLRSGPEQFF. CDR3 bases: TGTGCCAGCAGCCTTAGATCCGGGCCGGAGCAGTTCTTC.

The V and J genes are TRBV3-1 and TRBJ1-6; TRBD1 agrees at 7 bases. The CDR3 is 15 amino acids. CDR1 is LGHDT, CDR2 YNNKEL, per germline (reference sequence). V shed 4 bases, J shed 14 bases, and the junction held 14 bases outside the gene matches. Here the CDR3 reads CASSPAGQPEGTLHF. The CDR3 DNA reads as TGTGCCAGCAGCCCAGCGGGACAGCCTGAGGGGACCCTCCACTTT.

This clonotype has at least ten counts. The rearrangement links TRBV18 to TRBJ1-6, with TRBD1 as a possible D gene (5 bases). V lost 5 bases and J 2 bases, leaving 13 bases between the germline ends. CDR1 and CDR2 from the germline V gene are KGHSH and LQKENI. There are 16 residues in the CDR3. CDR3 nucleotides: TGTGCCAGCTCAAGTAAGGGGAGCGCCTATAATTCACCCCTCCACTTT. It is translated as CASSSKGSAYNSPLHF.

V usage is TRBV7-9 and J usage is TRBJ2-6, with 8 positions matching TRBD1. Germline trimming cut 1 base from V and 1 base from J; bases unmatched to any gene: 3. CDR1 is SEHNR, CDR2 FQNEAQ, per germline (reference sequence). The length of the CDR3 is 17 residues. CDR3 region: CASSLVTGDSGANVLTF. The CDR3 bases are TGTGCCAGCAGCTTAGTGACAGGGGATTCTGGGGCCAACGTCCTGACTTTC.